The 31 T cell receptor beta chains in this list originate from one sample, sequenced in a study of blood T cell repertoires in COVID-19. TCRdb's copy holds only in-frame clones and misses some; the assay was immunoSEQ multiplex PCR. The repertoire holds roughly 170,000 clones, with 81% as singletons. Sequenced input: PBMCs or T cells enriched from blood (not recorded which). Receptors originate from a woman aged 35 to 49 with acute COVID-19.

The rearrangement joins TRBV19 to TRBJ1-5, with TRBD1 matching 8 bases. Germline-derived CDR1 and CDR2 are LNHDA and SQIVND (reference sequence). The CDR3 consists of 17 residues. Trimming took 2 bases from V and 0 from J; bases not matched to a gene: 6. The CDR3 reads CASSITTGGYSNQPQHF. Written as DNA, the CDR3 is TGTGCCAGTAGTATAACCACAGGGGGTTATAGCAATCAGCCCCAGCATTTT.

This rearrangement joins TRBV5-4 to TRBJ2-1; 15 positions match TRBD2. CDR3 length: 15 residues. CDR1 is SGHNT and CDR2 is YYREEE in the germline V gene (reference sequence). V shed 4 bases, J shed 6 bases, and the junction held 2 bases outside the gene matches. The CDR3 DNA reads as TGTGCCAGCAGCCCGGGACTAGCGGGAGGCAATGAGCAGTTCTTC. Amino acids: CASSPGLAGGNEQFF.

This chain links TRBV10-2 with TRBJ2-3, with 14 positions matching TRBD2. J gave up 3 bases and V 6 bases, and 14 bases lay outside the gene matches. Germline V gene sequence: CDR1 WSHSY, CDR2 SAAADI. The CDR3 has 19 amino acids. CDR3 protein: CASSDYSTGLAGVTDTQYF. CDR3 sequence (DNA): TGCGCCAGCAGCGATTATTCGACGGGACTAGCGGGAGTTACAGATACGCAGTATTTT.

The rearrangement links TRBV4-2 to TRBJ2-3; TRBD2 matches at 9 bases. This CDR3 is 16 amino acids long. Germline V gene sequence: CDR1 LGHNA, CDR2 YNFKEQ. V gave up 1 base and J gave up 0 bases; unmatched junction bases: 2. In nucleotides, the CDR3 is TGTGCCAGCAGCCAAGGGCTAGCGGGGAGCACAGATACGCAGTATTTT. It translates to CASSQGLAGSTDTQYF.

The V call is TRBV27, the J call TRBJ1-5; 7 nucleotides line up with TRBD1. This CDR3 comprises 14 residues. V shed 3 bases and J 6 bases; nucleotides not matched to a gene: 5. CDR1 is MNHEY, CDR2 SMNVEV, per germline (reference sequence). CDR3 bases: TGTGCCAGCAGTTTTTCTCAGGGGGGTCAGCCCCAGCATTTT. Translated: CASSFSQGGQPQHF.

The V call is TRBV24-1, the J call TRBJ2-7; 15 positions agree with TRBD2. J was trimmed by 2 bases and V by 4 bases; bases with no gene match: 20. The CDR3 runs to 22 residues. Germline V gives CDR1 KGHDR, CDR2 SFDVKD. The CDR3 here is CATSDSVNRRTSGRVDTYEQYV. CDR3 nucleotide sequence: TGTGCCACCAGTGACTCCGTAAACAGGCGGACTAGCGGGAGGGTAGACACCTACGAGCAGTACGTC.

The chain employs TRBV7-4 and TRBJ2-7; D is perhaps TRBD1 (8 bases). The germline V gene encodes CDR1 SGHVT and CDR2 SQSDAQ. This CDR3 region has 15 residues. Trimming took 5 bases from V and 3 from J, leaving 17 bases between them. CDR3 residues: CASSPDRGGGYEQYV. The CDR3 DNA is TGTGCCAGCAGCCCCGACAGGGGAGGGGGCTACGAGCAGTACGTC.

V gene TRBV14 combines with J gene TRBJ1-6; D uncertain. The CDR3 covers 16 residues. The V end lost 1 base, the J end lost 7 bases, and 14 bases lay between the germline ends. Looked up from germline, CDR1 is SGHDN and CDR2 is FVKESK. The CDR3 loop is CASSQVTGFSNSPLHF. In DNA form, the CDR3 reads TGTGCCAGCAGCCAAGTCACGGGGTTCAGCAATTCACCCCTCCACTTT.

The rearrangement joins TRBV6-5 to TRBJ1-1; D ambiguous. V lost 6 bases and J 5 bases, leaving 16 bases between the germline ends. The V gene's germline CDR1 is MNHEY and CDR2 SVGAGI. This CDR3 is built from 14 residues. This CDR3 reads CASRATGASTEAFF. DNA for the CDR3: TGTGCCAGCAGGGCCACGGGTGCCTCGACTGAAGCTTTCTTT.

This clone was seen a single time. The rearrangement links TRBV12-3 or TRBV12-4 to TRBJ2-2; possibly TRBD2 for D (6 bases). The CDR3 runs to 13 residues. V was cut by 5 bases and J by 7 bases, with 11 bases left in between. In DNA form, the CDR3 reads TGTGCCAGCAGTCTTGGAGGGGTCGGGGAGCTGTTTTTT. As protein: CASSLGGVGELFF.

V usage is TRBV5-1 and J usage is TRBJ1-1, with D possibly being TRBD1 (5 bases). The CDR3 is 13 amino acids. Germline CDR1 SGHRS, CDR2 YFSETQ. Trimming shortened V by 4 bases and J by 10 bases, and 17 bases separated the two germline ends. As DNA, the CDR3 is TGCGCCAGCAGCCAAATCCAGGGTTTCGGAGCTTTCTTT. Translation: CASSQIQGFGAFF.

This chain uses TRBV7-2 with TRBJ2-4, with 7 bases matching TRBD2. After removal of 5 bases from V and 3 bases from J, the junction contained 10 bases not matched to a gene. Germline V lookup: CDR1 SGHTA, CDR2 FQGNSA. The CDR3 length is 16 residues. CDR3 nucleotide sequence: TGTGCCAGCAGCCCGAGGCCGCGCGGGGGCAAAAACATTCAGTACTTC. Translated, it gives CASSPRPRGGKNIQYF. Supplemented by reference TRBV7-2 and TRBJ2-4, the full variable domain reads GAGVSQSPSNKVTEKGKDVELRCDPISGHTALYWYRQSLGQGLEFLIYFQGNSAPDKSGLPSDRFSAERTGGSVSTLTIQRTQQEDSAVYLCASSPRPRGGKNIQYFGAGTRLSVL.

This chain links TRBV6-5 with TRBJ2-1, with TRBD1 matching over 9 bases. The CDR3 sequence is 14 residues long. Trimming cost V 7 bases and J 4 bases; bases outside gene matches: 5. Germline CDR1 is MNHEY and CDR2 is SVGAGI. The DNA of the CDR3 is TGTGCCAGCACTAGGGACAGGGTTTACAATGAGCAGTTCTTC. Translation: CASTRDRVYNEQFF.

The chain links TRBV14 to TRBJ2-2; maybe TRBD1 (6 bases). V was shortened by 3 bases and J by 3 bases, with 20 bases between the two germline ends. Germline V gene sequence: CDR1 SGHDN, CDR2 FVKESK. The CDR3 has 18 amino acids. The CDR3 protein is CASSHRDTHPLDTGELFF. In nucleotides, the CDR3 is TGTGCCAGCAGCCATCGGGACACCCACCCCCTCGACACCGGGGAGCTGTTTTTT.

This sequence joins TRBV9 and TRBJ2-3; maybe TRBD1 (6 bases). This CDR3 spans 15 amino acids. V was trimmed by 2 bases and J by 0 bases, leaving 10 bases between them. Germline-derived CDR1 and CDR2 are SGDLS and YYNGEE. The CDR3 region has the DNA TGTGCCAGCAGCGTGATTCAGGGGAGCACAGATACGCAGTATTTT. Translated, it gives CASSVIQGSTDTQYF.

The chain joins TRBV5-1 to TRBJ2-2, with TRBD1 matching 7 bases. V gave up 5 bases and J gave up 3 bases; unmatched junction bases: 7. The CDR3 runs 15 residues. The germline V gene has CDR1 SGHRS and CDR2 YFSETQ. CDR3 loop: CASRLGTGDTGELFF. The DNA for the CDR3 is TGCGCCAGCAGGCTGGGAACAGGGGACACCGGGGAGCTGTTTTTT.

The V gene is TRBV6-2 or TRBV6-3, the J gene TRBJ2-5, with 7 bases matching TRBD1. The junction had 6 bases not matched to a gene; V was cut back by 5 bases and J by 3 bases. CDR1 and CDR2 (germline): MNHEY, SVGEGT. The length of the CDR3 is 14 residues. CDR3: CASSKGQNKETQYF. DNA of the CDR3: TGTGCCAGCAGTAAGGGACAGAACAAAGAGACCCAGTACTTC.

This rearrangement joins TRBV11-1 to TRBJ1-1; TRBD1 matches at 8 bases. Germline lookup yields CDR1 SGHAT and CDR2 FQDESV (reference sequence). Germline trimming cut 6 bases from V and 3 bases from J; bases unmatched to any gene: 6. The CDR3 is 14 amino acids. CDR3 sequence (DNA): TGTGCCAGCAGGGGAGACAGGGGTGACACTGAAGCTTTCTTT. Protein sequence: CASRGDRGDTEAFF.

This clone was picked up a small number of times. The gene calls are TRBV3-1 (or the pseudogene TRBV3-2) and TRBJ1-2, with 7 bases matching TRBD1. Germline loops: CDR1 LGHDT, CDR2 YNNKEL (reference sequence). CDR3 length: 14 amino acids. With 6 bases clipped from V and 4 bases from J, the junction kept 8 bases outside the gene matches. The chain's CDR3 is CASRRTGSPYGYTF. The CDR3, as DNA: TGTGCCAGCAGGCGGACAGGCTCTCCCTATGGCTACACCTTC.

The chain links TRBV21-1 to TRBJ2-7; no check of the table's D call, TRBD1, against the DNA was made. TRBV21-1 is a pseudogene. The CDR3 has 15 amino acids. For the CDR3, the DNA is TGTGCCAGCAGCGGCAAGGGACAGGGGTACTACGAGCAGTACGTC. Translated, it gives CASSGKGQGYYEQYV.

The CDR3 coding sequence is TGTGCCTGGAGTGTATCGGGAAATGAAAAACTGTTTTTT. Translating it yields CAWSVSGNEKLFF. This chain joins TRBV30 and TRBJ1-4; D is unclear. Trimming removed 0 bases from V and 5 bases from J, with 7 bases in between. The CDR3 runs to 13 residues. CDR1 is GTSNPN and CDR2 is SVGIG in the germline V gene (reference sequence).

This chain joins TRBV5-6 and TRBJ1-1; D possibly corresponds to TRBD1 (6 bases). This CDR3 is 14 amino acids long. Trimming took off 3 bases at V and 0 bases at J, with 9 bases between the two ends. CDR1 is SGHDT and CDR2 is YYEEEE in the germline V gene. CDR3 bases: TGTGCCAGCAGCTCCGGGACATTGAACACTGAAGCTTTCTTT. Translation gives CASSSGTLNTEAFF.

The chain is built from TRBV7-9 and TRBJ1-2, with 10 bases aligning to TRBD1. The CDR3 is 19 residues long. V dropped 2 bases and J dropped 6; count of bases not matched to a gene: 18. Germline lookup yields CDR1 SEHNR and CDR2 FQNEAQ (reference sequence). The CDR3 loop is CASSLRALRGQGKKNGYTF. The CDR3 region has the DNA TGTGCCAGCAGCTTACGTGCCCTTAGGGGACAGGGGAAGAAGAATGGCTACACCTTC.

The V and J genes are TRBV10-3 and TRBJ1-3, with 8 bases identical to TRBD1. The J segment lost 3 bases and the V segment lost 8 bases, leaving 0 bases of the junction unmatched. The CDR3 has 12 amino acids. Germline V lookup: CDR1 ENHRY, CDR2 SYGVKD. CDR3 residues: CAIGQGGNTIYF. The CDR3 nucleotides are TGTGCCATCGGACAGGGTGGAAACACCATATATTTT.

For the CDR3, the DNA is TGTGCCAGCAGCCTCGGGTTAGTGACGGACACCGGGGAGCTGTTTTTT. It codes for CASSLGLVTDTGELFF. The chain has TRBV7-6 and TRBJ2-2; D ambiguous. V was cut by 5 bases and J by 3 bases, with 16 bases left in between. CDR1 is SGHVS, CDR2 FNYEAQ, per germline. This CDR3 has 16 residues. The full variable domain, in which reference TRBV7-6 and TRBJ2-2 provide the parts outside the CDR3, is GAGVSQSPRYKVTKRGQDVALRCDPISGHVSLYWYRQALGQGPEFLTYFNYEAQQDKSGLPNDRFSAERPEGSISTLTIQRTEQRDSAMYRCASSLGLVTDTGELFFGEGSRLTVL.

As DNA, the CDR3 is TGTGCCAGCAGTATAGCGGGCAGTTCCTACAATGAGCAGTTCTTC. Its translation: CASSIAGSSYNEQFF. The chain employs TRBV7-2 and TRBJ2-1; 7 bases are shared with TRBD2. The germline gives CDR1 SGHTA, CDR2 FQGNSA. The CDR3 length is 15 residues. With 6 bases clipped from V and 1 base from J, the junction kept 6 bases outside the gene matches.

The chain recombines TRBV7-3 with TRBJ2-3; maybe TRBD2 (7 bases). The length of the CDR3 is 13 residues. Trimming removed 5 bases from V and 9 bases from J, with 15 bases in between. Germline V gene data show CDR1 as SGHTA and CDR2 as FQGTGA. This CDR3 is CASSPGAGDTQYF. The CDR3 nucleotides are TGTGCCAGCAGCCCAGGGGCGGGAGACACGCAGTATTTT.

The CDR3 reads CASSFRGIGWEQYF. The CDR3 DNA follows: TGTGCCAGCAGTTTCAGGGGGATCGGATGGGAGCAGTACTTC. This chain uses TRBV27 with TRBJ2-7; 7 bases map to TRBD1. J was trimmed by 7 bases and V by 3 bases; bases with no gene match: 9. The CDR3 is 14 residues long. Germline-derived CDR1 and CDR2 are MNHEY and SMNVEV (reference sequence).

V usage is TRBV27 and J usage is TRBJ2-6, with 10 bases that match TRBD1. The V segment lost 3 bases and the J segment 3 bases; nucleotides outside the gene matches: 11. CDR1 MNHEY and CDR2 SMNVEV come from the germline V gene (reference sequence). The CDR3 is made up of 19 amino acids. CDR3 sequence (DNA): TGTGCCAGCAGTTTTACCCCACGGGACAGGGGATTTGGGGCCAACGTCCTGACTTTC. The encoded protein is CASSFTPRDRGFGANVLTF.

The V and J genes are TRBV27 and TRBJ2-7; TRBD2 agrees at 8 bases. Germline-derived CDR1 and CDR2 are MNHEY and SMNVEV (reference sequence). The junction had 8 bases not matched to a gene; V was cut back by 2 bases and J by 5 bases. This CDR3 contains 15 residues. The CDR3 coding sequence is TGTGCCAGCAGTTTAAGTAAGCGGGAGCCCCACGAGCAGTACTTC. Encoded protein: CASSLSKREPHEQYF.

The V gene is TRBV6-5, the J gene TRBJ1-5, with D perhaps TRBD1 (5 bases). Germline loops: CDR1 MNHEY, CDR2 SVGAGI. This CDR3 comprises 14 residues. Deletions cut 8 bases from V and 2 bases from J, with 13 bases between. DNA for the CDR3: TGTGCCAGCGGCAGGGAGGGCGGCAATCAGCCCCAGCATTTT. Translation gives CASGREGGNQPQHF.